These T cell receptor beta chains were read from a single sample in a study of T cell repertoires in ileal Crohn's disease. Assay used: immunoSEQ multiplex PCR; TCRdb lists only in-frame clones, some missing. This table has tens of thousands of clones, roughly nine tenths appearing once. The sequenced sample consisted of ileal tissue. All receptors come from an adult with Crohn's disease. Both conserved end residues are part of each CDR3.

V gene	J gene	CDR3 protein
TRBV6-5	TRBJ2-1	CASHDRDSYNEQFF
TRBV11-3	TRBJ1-4	CASSLHREPNEKLFF
TRBV19	TRBJ2-7	CASGQGSSYEQYF
TRBV5-1	TRBJ1-2	CASSLGQSNYGYTF
TRBV19	TRBJ1-1	CASQSVPGADAEAFF
TRBV29-1	TRBJ2-1	CSVSLAGGPNEQFF
TRBV30	TRBJ2-1	CAWRLRDPFDEQFF
TRBV7-2	TRBJ1-2	CASSPGQGIYGYTF
TRBV18	TRBJ1-1	CASSPLVGDTEAFF
TRBV4-2	TRBJ1-5	CASSSSTGTEVPQPQHF
TRBV7-7	TRBJ2-1	CASSLQREGTEQFF
TRBV7-6	TRBJ1-2	CASSPPGNYGYTF
TRBV2	TRBJ2-3	CASRTGSVTDTQYF
TRBV18	TRBJ1-1	CASSLWGEAFF
TRBV13	TRBJ1-1	CASSLGGMAGNTEAFF
TRBV5-1	TRBJ1-2	CASSLLTGGYGYTF
TRBV29-1	TRBJ1-6	CSVLGQGENSPLHF
TRBV4-1	TRBJ2-2	CASSQVGWGQGTAGELFF
TRBV2	TRBJ1-2	CATAPSNPGALGYGYTF
TRBV6-5	TRBJ2-7	CASSRLAETYEQYF
TRBV6-1	TRBJ2-6	CASRKTSSGANVLTF
TRBV6-1	TRBJ1-4	CASRFRGFNEKLFF
TRBV5-4	TRBJ2-2	CASSAVQGSTGELFF
TRBV2	TRBJ1-2	CASRELTNYGYTF
TRBV6-6	TRBJ2-3	CASRRTANTDTQYF
TRBV27	TRBJ1-2	CASSPPQGVGGYTF
TRBV6-6	TRBJ2-3	CASKWTRADTQYF
TRBV5-1	TRBJ2-1	CASSLAWSSYNEQFF
TRBV15	TRBJ1-1	CATSISGIGTEAFF
TRBV28	TRBJ2-6	CASSLGVLGRVSGANVLTF
TRBV2	TRBJ2-3	CASSDPSLTDTQYF
TRBV21-1	TRBJ2-1	CARLQQSRHGNEQFF
TRBV11-2	TRBJ2-2	CASSFYRGSTGELFF
TRBV6-1	TRBJ1-2	CASSASGGSGYTF
TRBV19	TRBJ1-1	CASSIGGQKNTEAFF
TRBV5-5	TRBJ1-2	CASSFTGTNYGYTF
TRBV5-1	TRBJ1-3	CASSRETGGYGNTIYF
TRBV4-1	TRBJ2-5	CASSQAPQETQYF
TRBV2	TRBJ2-5	CASSEFPGQGRETQYF
TRBV27	TRBJ2-4	CASRLIKTGLDIQYF
TRBV27	TRBJ1-5	CASSFGGFQPQHF
TRBV5-1	TRBJ2-5	CASSLDRVEETQYF
TRBV11-2	TRBJ1-6	CASSLLGQGSSYNSPLHF
TRBV6-6	TRBJ1-3	CASSPDRAGNTIYF
TRBV4-1	TRBJ2-1	CASSRTSGTSGFYNEQFF
TRBV9	TRBJ2-3	CASSGTNTFSGRTDTQYF
TRBV9	TRBJ1-1	CASSTTGNSNTEAFF
TRBV18	TRBJ2-3	CASSPPSTDTQYF
TRBV30	TRBJ2-5	CAWGTGGGETQYF
TRBV4-1	TRBJ1-4	CASSPGQINEKLFF